Judged by abundance, the clone carrying this TCR beta chain is medium-sized. Antigen: not known. V gave up 4 bases and J gave up 6 bases; unmatched junction bases: 9. CDR1 MNHEY and CDR2 SVGEGT come from the germline V gene. The CDR3 contains 16 residues. In the source study's methods: Differences in CDR3 between clinicopathological groups were drawn on to build a classifier intended to discriminate distant-metastatic papillary thyroid cancer patients. With MiXCR, TCRdb called clones anew from the PCR reads. For this entry, the V and J calls and clone size follow TCRdb and not the study's own pipeline. Of 20,000 to 25,000 clones in the sample, 20% are singletons; the top ten hold roughly 4.5%. This sample is part of a study of metastatic and nonmetastatic thyroid tumors. About the research overall: Repertoires from malignant and benign thyroid patients were compared across blood and tumor or nodule tissue.

No patient had received any treatment before thyroid surgery. Study-wide results and limits: In both blood and tumor samples, TCR beta diversity was reported significantly higher for malignant than benign nodules.

The receptor comes from a female donor with papillary thyroid cancer or a benign thyroid nodule (not recorded which). Some clones in this sample may be carry-over from other donors' samples. Sample: adjacent normal tissue. This chain connects TRBV6-2 or TRBV6-3 to TRBJ1-5; TRBD1 matches 10 bases. The CDR3 loop is CASSSTGQGKGQPQHF. In nucleotides, the CDR3 is TGTGCCAGCAGTTCAACGGGACAGGGGAAAGGTCAGCCCCAGCATTTT.